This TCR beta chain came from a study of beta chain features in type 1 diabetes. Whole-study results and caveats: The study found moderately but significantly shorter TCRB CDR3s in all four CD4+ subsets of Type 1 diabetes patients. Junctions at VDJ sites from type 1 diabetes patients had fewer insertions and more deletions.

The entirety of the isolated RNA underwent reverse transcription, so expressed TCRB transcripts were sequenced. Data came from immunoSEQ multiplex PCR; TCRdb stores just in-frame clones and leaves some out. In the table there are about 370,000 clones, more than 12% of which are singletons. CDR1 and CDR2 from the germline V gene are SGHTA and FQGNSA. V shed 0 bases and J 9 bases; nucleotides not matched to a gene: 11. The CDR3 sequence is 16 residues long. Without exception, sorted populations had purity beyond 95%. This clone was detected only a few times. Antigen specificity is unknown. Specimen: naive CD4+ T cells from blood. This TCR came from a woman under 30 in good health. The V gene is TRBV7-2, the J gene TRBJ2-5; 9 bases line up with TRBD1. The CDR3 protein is CASSLAGTGRWGPQYF. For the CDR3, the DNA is TGTGCCAGCAGCTTAGCCGGGACAGGGCGTTGGGGCCCCCAGTACTTC. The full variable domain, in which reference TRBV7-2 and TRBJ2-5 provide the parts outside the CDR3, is GAGVSQSPSNKVTEKGKDVELRCDPISGHTALYWYRQSLGQGLEFLIYFQGNSAPDKSGLPSDRFSAERTGGSVSTLTIQRTQQEDSAVYLCASSLAGTGRWGPQYFGPGTRLLVL.